This T cell receptor (beta chain) is drawn from a study of cytomegalovirus exposure and HLA in healthy donors. 13 Jbeta primers and 60 Vbeta primers were used for the PCR. Only in-frame clones appear in the TCRdb table, and some are missing; sequencing was by immunoSEQ multiplex PCR. This sample has about 130,000 clones; approximately 62% occur once, and the top ten carry about 1.5%. As to this clone: What it binds is unknown.

This CDR3 has 12 amino acids. The V gene lost 5 bases and the J gene lost 1 base, with 6 bases spanning the gap. The germline CDR1 and CDR2 sequences are SGHAT and FQNNGV. Nobody wrote down the CMV serostatus of this donor. Study-wide results and limits: Reportedly, cytomegalovirus status was diagnosed with high sensitivity and specificity.

This clonotype was obtained from a human donor in good health. The chain joins TRBV11-2 to TRBJ2-7; D call uncertain. Sequencing input: PBMCs. This CDR3 is CASSPSSYEQYF. Written as DNA, the CDR3 is TGTGCCAGCAGCCCTTCTTCCTACGAGCAGTACTTC.